The clone carrying this T cell receptor beta chain has just a few counts. Its specificity is unknown. A multiplex PCR was run with 60 Vbeta primers and 13 Jbeta primers. The repertoire was sequenced with immunoSEQ multiplex PCR; TCRdb's copy has only in-frame clones and lacks some. The repertoire holds about 140,000 clones, with about 81% as singletons. The data were obtained in a study of cytomegalovirus exposure and HLA in healthy donors. The study's findings and limits: Upon later analysis, HLA-associated TCR beta chains proved more clonally expanded than other, equally common chains.

Germline V gene data show CDR1 as SGDLS and CDR2 as YYNGEE. The V end was cut by 3 bases, the J end by 7 bases, with 11 bases between. The CDR3 totals 13 residues. The sample consisted of PBMCs. This TCR was sampled from a man younger than 45 in good health and CMV-seronegative. The chain employs TRBV9 and TRBJ1-5; maybe TRBD1 (6 bases). The CDR3 DNA follows: TGTGCCAGCAGCGCGGCAGGGGAACAGCCCCAGCATTTT. Translating it yields CASSAAGEQPQHF.